These T cell receptor beta chains were read from a single sample in a study of blood T cells in healthy people across ages. TCRdb re-derived calls from the 5' RACE reads in MiXCR, one entry per CDR3 protein. Of fewer than 1,000,000 distinct CDR3 sequences detected, about 45% appear once; the ten largest clones hold 15% to 20%. Sequencing was done on a sample of blood. The receptors here all came from a man older than 75 in good health. Each CDR3 is given with its conserved first and last residue. The D gene is left open where the match is weak. Size is omitted from some rows. Given values are once, few, many or a class for expanded clones.

J: TRBJ2-3; size: few; V: TRBV11-3; D: -; DNA: TGTGCCAGCAGCCCCGGTTCGAGGGGGAAGGCAGATACGCAGTATTTT; CDR3: CASSPGSRGKADTQYF
J: TRBJ1-2; size: -; V: TRBV7-9; D: TRBD1; DNA: TGTGCCAGCAGCTTACTCGACAGGGGAAGAGGCTACACCTTC; CDR3: CASSLLDRGRGYTF
J: TRBJ1-5; size: -; V: TRBV12-3/TRBV12-4; D: -; DNA: TGTGCCGGCAGTCCAGAGGGCCGCCAGCCCCAGCATTTT; CDR3: CAGSPEGRQPQHF
J: TRBJ2-4; size: few; V: TRBV5-1; D: -; DNA: TGCGCCAGCAGCTTGGATAGCGGAGCCAAAAACATTCAGTACTTC; CDR3: CASSLDSGAKNIQYF
J: TRBJ2-5; size: -; V: TRBV20-1; D: -; DNA: TGCAGTGCTACCCACCCGACTAGTCACCAAGAGACCCAGTACTTC; CDR3: CSATHPTSHQETQYF
J: TRBJ2-3; size: few; V: TRBV10-3; D: TRBD1; DNA: TGTGCCACCGCCCCCGGGACAGGGACAGATACGCAGTATTTT; CDR3: CATAPGTGTDTQYF
J: TRBJ2-7; size: once; V: TRBV28; D: -; DNA: TGTGCCAGCAGTCCGGACCGGGACGGGGACTACGAGCAGTACTTC; CDR3: CASSPDRDGDYEQYF
J: TRBJ2-4; size: few; V: TRBV28; D: -; DNA: TGTGCCAGCAGTTTCCCCCGTGAAAACATTCAGTACTTC; CDR3: CASSFPRENIQYF
J: TRBJ1-2; size: once; V: TRBV9; D: -; DNA: TGTGCCAGCAGCGTAGCCCAATTCTATGGCTACACCTTC; CDR3: CASSVAQFYGYTF
J: TRBJ2-7; size: -; V: TRBV5-1; D: -; DNA: TGCGCCAGCAGCATAACTAGTGGCTCCTACGAGCAGTACTTC; CDR3: CASSITSGSYEQYF
J: TRBJ2-5; size: many; V: TRBV5-1; D: -; DNA: TGCGCCAGCAGCTCGAGAAGTGAAGAGACCCAGTACTTC; CDR3: CASSSRSEETQYF
J: TRBJ2-3; size: -; V: TRBV7-6; D: -; DNA: TGTGCCAGCAGCTTAGCCCCCAAGGGCACAGATACGCAGTATTTT; CDR3: CASSLAPKGTDTQYF
J: TRBJ1-5; size: -; V: TRBV20-1; D: -; DNA: TGCAGTGCTAGTACCCTAGCAGGGAGAGATCAGCCCCAGCATTTT; CDR3: CSASTLAGRDQPQHF
J: TRBJ2-3; size: -; V: TRBV20-1; D: -; DNA: TGCAGTGCGCCTTGGATGAATCCGACAGAAATGATCACAGATACGCAGTATTTT; CDR3: CSAPWMNPTEMITDTQYF
J: TRBJ2-1; size: -; V: TRBV2; D: -; DNA: TGTGCCAGCAGTGAAAGGTCTAGTCCCGTTGAGCAGTTCTTC; CDR3: CASSERSSPVEQFF
J: TRBJ2-3; size: -; V: TRBV28; D: -; DNA: TGTGCCAGCAGTTGGGGGAGGTCGGCAGAAGATACGCAGTATTTT; CDR3: CASSWGRSAEDTQYF
J: TRBJ1-1; size: -; V: TRBV7-6; D: -; DNA: TGTGCCAGCAGCTCCCTTGAAAACACTGAAGCTTTCTTT; CDR3: CASSSLENTEAFF
J: TRBJ1-5; size: -; V: TRBV6-6; D: -; DNA: TGTGCCAGCAGTGCCAGGGAAAGGGGAGGGAATCAGCCCCAGCATTTT; CDR3: CASSARERGGNQPQHF
J: TRBJ2-5; size: -; V: TRBV20-1; D: -; DNA: TGCAGTGCAGAAGACAGGGGAGGGCGACTAGCGGTGTGGGAGCAGTACTTC; CDR3: CSAEDRGGRLAVWEQYF
J: TRBJ2-5; size: -; V: TRBV10-3; D: TRBD2; DNA: TGTGCCATCAGTGAGTTGGGAGGGGAGGATGAGCAGTACTTC; CDR3: CAISELGGEDEQYF
J: TRBJ2-2; size: -; V: TRBV15; D: TRBD2; DNA: TGTGCCACCAGGGAAGGGAGGGGATATAGCACCGGGGAGCTGTTTTTT; CDR3: CATREGRGYSTGELFF
J: TRBJ2-7; size: many; V: TRBV27; D: -; DNA: TGTGCCAGCAGACTCCGCGGTTCAGGCGACTACGAGCAGTACTTC; CDR3: CASRLRGSGDYEQYF
J: TRBJ2-7; size: -; V: TRBV7-2; D: TRBD1; DNA: TGTGCCAGCAGCTTAACCGGACAGGGGTACTCCTACGAGCAGTACTTC; CDR3: CASSLTGQGYSYEQYF
J: TRBJ2-5; size: once; V: TRBV28; D: TRBD1; DNA: TGTGCCAGCTCGCGTTTATCCGGGACAGGGGGATTCCGGGAGACCCAGTACTTC; CDR3: CASSRLSGTGGFRETQYF
J: TRBJ2-5; size: -; V: TRBV6-5; D: -; DNA: TGTGCCAGCAGTTACTGCGGGACAGAAGAGACCCAGTACTTC; CDR3: CASSYCGTEETQYF
J: TRBJ2-2; size: -; V: TRBV5-1; D: TRBD1; DNA: TGCGCCAGCAGCACCACGACAGGGTCCGGGGAGCTGTTTTTT; CDR3: CASSTTTGSGELFF
J: TRBJ2-7; size: many; V: TRBV20-1; D: TRBD2; DNA: TGCAGTGCTAGAGATCCCTCCGGGACTAGACGCGAGCAGTACTTC; CDR3: CSARDPSGTRREQYF
J: TRBJ2-5; size: few; V: TRBV2; D: TRBD2; DNA: TGTGCCAGCAGTGGGACTAGGAAGGGAGAAGAGACCCAGTACTTC; CDR3: CASSGTRKGEETQYF
J: TRBJ2-3; size: -; V: TRBV7-8; D: -; DNA: TGTGCCAGCAGCCAGGTTAGCGAGACAGATACGCAGTATTTT; CDR3: CASSQVSETDTQYF
J: TRBJ2-1; size: -; V: TRBV5-1; D: -; DNA: TGCGCCAGCAGCTTGTGGGCCAGTAGCTCCTACAATGAGCAGTTCTTC; CDR3: CASSLWASSSYNEQFF
J: TRBJ2-3; size: -; V: TRBV20-1; D: TRBD1; DNA: TGCAGTGTACCTCCACCCGGGACAGGGTATACGCAGTATTTT; CDR3: CSVPPPGTGYTQYF
J: TRBJ2-3; size: -; V: TRBV20-1; D: TRBD2; DNA: TGCAGTGCCGTGACTAGCTCACCAGATACGCAGTATTTT; CDR3: CSAVTSSPDTQYF
J: TRBJ2-1; size: few; V: TRBV5-1; D: TRBD2; DNA: TGCGCCAGCAGCTTGGCGGGAGGCTCCTACTATGAGCAGTTCTTC; CDR3: CASSLAGGSYYEQFF
J: TRBJ2-7; size: -; V: TRBV27; D: TRBD2; DNA: TGTGCCAGCGGCCGGACTAGCGGGAGAGTTGATGAGCAGTACTTC; CDR3: CASGRTSGRVDEQYF
J: TRBJ2-7; size: -; V: TRBV6-5; D: TRBD2; DNA: TGTGCCAGCAGTTACGGCGGGGGGACTAGAGAGCAGTACTTC; CDR3: CASSYGGGTREQYF
J: TRBJ2-5; size: -; V: TRBV5-5; D: -; DNA: TGTGCCAGCAGCCTTCGCGCCCCCCTTGACAATGAGCAGTACTTC; CDR3: CASSLRAPLDNEQYF
J: TRBJ2-3; size: -; V: TRBV6-2/TRBV6-3; D: TRBD2; DNA: TGTGCCAGCAGGATTAGCGGGGAGTCGCAGTATTTT; CDR3: CASRISGESQYF
J: TRBJ2-7; size: -; V: TRBV28; D: TRBD2; DNA: TGTGCCAGCTACCCCCTGGCGGGAGGGCACTACGAGCAGTACTTC; CDR3: CASYPLAGGHYEQYF
J: TRBJ2-1; size: -; V: TRBV20-1; D: -; DNA: TGCAGTGCCGTAGGGGGGGGTACCTCAGAGCAGTTCTTC; CDR3: CSAVGGGTSEQFF
J: TRBJ2-7; size: many; V: TRBV28; D: TRBD1; DNA: TGTGCCAGCAGTTTTCCCGACAGGGAGTACGAGCAGTACTTC; CDR3: CASSFPDREYEQYF
J: TRBJ2-7; size: -; V: TRBV11-2; D: TRBD2; DNA: TGTGCCAGCAGCACCGCTAGCGGGAATTTCCACGAGCAGTACTTC; CDR3: CASSTASGNFHEQYF
J: TRBJ2-5; size: few; V: TRBV6-5; D: -; DNA: TGTGCCAGCAGTTCCAGTCGGGCCCAAGAGACCCAGTACTTC; CDR3: CASSSSRAQETQYF
J: TRBJ2-2; size: -; V: TRBV12-3/TRBV12-4; D: TRBD1; DNA: TGTGCCAGCAGTTCCCGCCGGGACAGGGGGGCGAACACCGGGGAGCTGTTTTTT; CDR3: CASSSRRDRGANTGELFF
J: TRBJ2-7; size: few; V: TRBV6-5; D: -; DNA: TGTGCCAGCAGTTACGGCAGTGGGACGAGCTACGAGCAGTACTTC; CDR3: CASSYGSGTSYEQYF
J: TRBJ1-2; size: -; V: TRBV20-1; D: -; DNA: TGCAGTGCTAGAGATCCCGGGATCCGTGGCTACACCTTC; CDR3: CSARDPGIRGYTF